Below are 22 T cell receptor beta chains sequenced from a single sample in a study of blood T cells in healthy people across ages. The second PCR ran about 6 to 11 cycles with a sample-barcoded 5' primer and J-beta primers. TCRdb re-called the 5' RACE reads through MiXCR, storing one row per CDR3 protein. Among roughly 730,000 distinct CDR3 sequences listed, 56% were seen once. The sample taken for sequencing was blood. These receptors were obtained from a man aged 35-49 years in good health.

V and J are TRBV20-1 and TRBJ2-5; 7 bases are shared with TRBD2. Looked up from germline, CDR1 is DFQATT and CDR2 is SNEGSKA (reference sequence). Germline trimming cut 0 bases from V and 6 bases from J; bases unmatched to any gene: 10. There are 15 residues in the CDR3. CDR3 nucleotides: TGCAGTGCTAGAGATATCACTAGCGAGAGTCAGACCCAGTACTTC. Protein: CSARDITSESQTQYF.

The CDR3 DNA reads as TGTGCCAGCAGCTCCAGACCCCAGGGGCCCCCAGAGACCCAGTACTTC. Protein: CASSSRPQGPPETQYF. The chain employs TRBV7-9 and TRBJ2-7, with a weak D call TRBD1 (6 bases). Gene TRBJ2-5 matches the end of the DNA better, so the J call may be wrong. Germline-derived CDR1 and CDR2 are SEHNR and FQNEAQ (reference sequence). This CDR3 contains 16 residues.

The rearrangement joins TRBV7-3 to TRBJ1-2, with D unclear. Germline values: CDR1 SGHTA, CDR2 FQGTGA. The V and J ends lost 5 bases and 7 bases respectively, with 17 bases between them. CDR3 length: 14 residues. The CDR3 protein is CASSPNVGRGGYTF. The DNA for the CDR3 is TGTGCCAGCAGCCCCAACGTCGGAAGAGGTGGCTACACCTTC.

The CDR3 is CASSLHQEGYGYTF. The CDR3 nucleotides are TGTGCCAGCAGTCTCCACCAGGAAGGCTATGGCTACACCTTC. The J gene is TRBJ1-2, the V gene TRBV12-3 or TRBV12-4; D not certain. Trimming stripped 5 bases from V and 4 bases from J, with 14 bases between. This CDR3 spans 14 amino acids.

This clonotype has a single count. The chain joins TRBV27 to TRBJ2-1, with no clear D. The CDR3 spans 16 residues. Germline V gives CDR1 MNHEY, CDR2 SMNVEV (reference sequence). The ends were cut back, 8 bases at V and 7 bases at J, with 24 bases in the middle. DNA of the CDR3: TGTGCCAGCGGTTCCGAATTAAGCATTAGTGTGAATGAGCAGTTCTTC. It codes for CASGSELSISVNEQFF.

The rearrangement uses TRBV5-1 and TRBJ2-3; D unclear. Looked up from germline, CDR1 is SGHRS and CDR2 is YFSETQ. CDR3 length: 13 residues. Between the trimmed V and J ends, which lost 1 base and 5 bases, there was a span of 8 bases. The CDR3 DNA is TGCGCCAGCAGCTTGCAGGAACTAGATACGCAGTATTTT. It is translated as CASSLQELDTQYF. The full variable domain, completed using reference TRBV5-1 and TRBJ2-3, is KAGVTQTPRYLIKTRGQQVTLSCSPISGHRSVSWYQQTPGQGLQFLFEYFSETQRNKGNFPGRFSGRQFSNSRSEMNVSTLELGDSALYLCASSLQELDTQYFGPGTRLTVL.

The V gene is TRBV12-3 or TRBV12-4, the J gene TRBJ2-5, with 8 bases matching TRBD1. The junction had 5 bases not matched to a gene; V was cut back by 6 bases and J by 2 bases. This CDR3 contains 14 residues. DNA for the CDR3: TGTGCCAGCAGGTTTACAGGGGGGCAAGAGACCCAGTACTTC. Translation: CASRFTGGQETQYF.

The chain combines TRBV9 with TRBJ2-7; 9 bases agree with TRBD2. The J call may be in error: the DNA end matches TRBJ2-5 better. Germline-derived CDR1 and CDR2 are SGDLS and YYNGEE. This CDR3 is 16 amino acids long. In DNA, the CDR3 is TGTGCCAGCAGTCGGGGTTGGCGGGAGGGTGGAGAGACCCAGTACTTC. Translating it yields CASSRGWREGGETQYF.

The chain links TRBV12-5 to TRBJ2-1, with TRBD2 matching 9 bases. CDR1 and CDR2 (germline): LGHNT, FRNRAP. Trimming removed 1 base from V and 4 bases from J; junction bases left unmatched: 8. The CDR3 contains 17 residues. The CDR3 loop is CASGLAPRLAGYNEQFF. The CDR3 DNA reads TGTGCTAGTGGTTTGGCACCACGTCTAGCGGGATACAATGAGCAGTTCTTC.

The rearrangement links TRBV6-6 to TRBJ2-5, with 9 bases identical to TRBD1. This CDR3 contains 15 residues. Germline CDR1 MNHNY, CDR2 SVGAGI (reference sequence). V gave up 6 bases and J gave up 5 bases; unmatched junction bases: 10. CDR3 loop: CASRPGTGIWETQYF. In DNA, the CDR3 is TGTGCCAGCAGACCTGGGACAGGGATCTGGGAGACCCAGTACTTC.

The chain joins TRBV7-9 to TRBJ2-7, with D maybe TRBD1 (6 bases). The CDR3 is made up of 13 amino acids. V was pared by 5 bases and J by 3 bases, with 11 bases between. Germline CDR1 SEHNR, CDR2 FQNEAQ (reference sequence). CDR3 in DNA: TGTGCCAGCAGCATCCAGGGGTACTACGAGCAGTACTTC. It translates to CASSIQGYYEQYF.

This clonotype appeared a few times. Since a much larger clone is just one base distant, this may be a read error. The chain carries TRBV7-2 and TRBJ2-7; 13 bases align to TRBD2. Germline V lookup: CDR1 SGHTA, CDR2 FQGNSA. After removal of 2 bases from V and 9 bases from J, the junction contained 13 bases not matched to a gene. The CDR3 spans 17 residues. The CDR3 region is CASSLNAGTSGVEGQYF. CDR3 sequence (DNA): TGTGCCAGCAGCTTAAATGCCGGGACTAGCGGGGTCGAGGGGCAGTACTTC.

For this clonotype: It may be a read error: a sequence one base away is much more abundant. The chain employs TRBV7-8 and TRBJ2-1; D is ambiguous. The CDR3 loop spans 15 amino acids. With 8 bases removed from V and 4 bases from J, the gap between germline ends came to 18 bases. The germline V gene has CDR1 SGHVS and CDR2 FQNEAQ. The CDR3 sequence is CASPETLSGYNEQFF. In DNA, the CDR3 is TGTGCCAGCCCCGAGACTCTCTCGGGTTACAATGAGCAGTTCTTC. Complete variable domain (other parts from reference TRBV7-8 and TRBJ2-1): GAGVSQSPRYKVAKRGQDVALRCDPISGHVSLFWYQQALGQGPEFLTYFQNEAQLDKSGLPSDRFFAERPEGSVSTLKIQRTQQEDSAVYLCASPETLSGYNEQFFGPGTRLTVL.

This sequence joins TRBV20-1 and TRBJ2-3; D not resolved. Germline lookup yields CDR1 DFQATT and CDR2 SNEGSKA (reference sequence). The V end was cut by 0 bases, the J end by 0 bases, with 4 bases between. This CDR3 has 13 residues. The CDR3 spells CSAREGSTDTQYF. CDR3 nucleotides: TGCAGTGCTAGAGAGGGCAGCACAGATACGCAGTATTTT.

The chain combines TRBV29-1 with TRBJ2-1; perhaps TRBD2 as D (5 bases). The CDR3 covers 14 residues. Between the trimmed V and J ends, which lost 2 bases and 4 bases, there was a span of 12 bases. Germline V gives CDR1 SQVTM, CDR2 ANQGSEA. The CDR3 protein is CSVEWRALYNEQFF. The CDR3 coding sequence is TGCAGCGTTGAATGGCGGGCACTATACAATGAGCAGTTCTTC.

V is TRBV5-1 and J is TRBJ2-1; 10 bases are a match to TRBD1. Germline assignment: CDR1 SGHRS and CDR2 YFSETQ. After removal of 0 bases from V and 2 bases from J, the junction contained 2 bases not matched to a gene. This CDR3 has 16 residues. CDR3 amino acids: CASSLGDRGTYNEQFF. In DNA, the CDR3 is TGCGCCAGCAGCTTGGGGGACAGGGGCACCTACAATGAGCAGTTCTTC.

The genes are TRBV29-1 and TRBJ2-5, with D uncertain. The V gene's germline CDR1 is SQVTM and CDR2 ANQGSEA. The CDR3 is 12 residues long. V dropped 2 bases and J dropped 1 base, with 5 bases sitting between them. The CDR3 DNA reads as TGCAGCGTTGAAAAGGGCCAAGAGACCCAGTACTTC. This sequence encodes CSVEKGQETQYF.

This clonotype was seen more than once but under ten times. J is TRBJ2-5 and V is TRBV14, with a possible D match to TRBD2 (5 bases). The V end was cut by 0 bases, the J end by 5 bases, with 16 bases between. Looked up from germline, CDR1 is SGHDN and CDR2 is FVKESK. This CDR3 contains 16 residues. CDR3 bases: TGTGCCAGCAGCCAAGATATTCCGGGTACGGGGGAGACCCAGTACTTC. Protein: CASSQDIPGTGETQYF.

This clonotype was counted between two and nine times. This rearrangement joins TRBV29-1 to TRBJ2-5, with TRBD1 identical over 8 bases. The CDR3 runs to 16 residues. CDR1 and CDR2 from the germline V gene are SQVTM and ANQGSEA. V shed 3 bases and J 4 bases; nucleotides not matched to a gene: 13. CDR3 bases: TGCAGCGTTGATGAACTCGAGGCAGGGGGCGGAGAGACCCAGTACTTC. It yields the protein CSVDELEAGGGETQYF.

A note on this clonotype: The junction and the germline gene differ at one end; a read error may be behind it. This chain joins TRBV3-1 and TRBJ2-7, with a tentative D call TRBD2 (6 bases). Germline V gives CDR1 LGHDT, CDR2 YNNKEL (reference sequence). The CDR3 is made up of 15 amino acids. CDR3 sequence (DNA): TGTGCCAGCAGCCAAACGGGAGTCCCCTCCTACGGGCAGTACTTC. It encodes CASSQTGVPSYGQYF.

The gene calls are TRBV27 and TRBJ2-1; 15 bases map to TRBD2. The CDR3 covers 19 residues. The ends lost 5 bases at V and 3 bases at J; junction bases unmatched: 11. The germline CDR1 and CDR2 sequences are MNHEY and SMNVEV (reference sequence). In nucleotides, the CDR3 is TGTGCCAGCAGTGGTGGACTAGCGGGAGGGTGGGGGGACTACAATGAGCAGTTCTTC. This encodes CASSGGLAGGWGDYNEQFF.

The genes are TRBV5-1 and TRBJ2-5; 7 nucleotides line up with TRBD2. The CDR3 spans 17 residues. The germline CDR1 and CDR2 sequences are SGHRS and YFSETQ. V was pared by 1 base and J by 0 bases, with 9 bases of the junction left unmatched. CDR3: CASSLTLGLPHQETQYF. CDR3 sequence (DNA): TGCGCCAGCAGCTTGACTTTGGGACTACCTCACCAAGAGACCCAGTACTTC.